The source of this T cell receptor beta chain is a study of CDR3 diversity in severe acne. V gave up 4 bases and J gave up 5 bases, with 6 bases separating them. The CDR3 runs to 11 residues. CDR1 and CDR2 (germline): SGDLS, YYNGEE. TCRdb reanalysed the PCR reads using MiXCR and keeps one entry per CDR3 protein. The sample contains about 97,000 distinct CDR3 sequences, 51% of which appear only once. This clonotype was observed a handful of times. The clonotype was recovered from a male donor with acne. The sample was blood. The genes are TRBV9 and TRBJ1-1; D remains unclear. CDR3 sequence: CASSPQTEAFF. CDR3 bases: TGTGCCAGCAGCCCTCAAACTGAAGCTTTCTTT. Combining the CDR3 with reference TRBV9 and TRBJ1-1 gives the whole variable domain DSGVTQTPKHLITATGQRVTLRCSPRSGDLSVYWYQQSLDQGLQFLIQYYNGEERAKGNILERFSAQQFPDLHSELNLSSLELGDSALYFCASSPQTEAFFGQGTRLTVV.